The TCR beta chain described here comes from a study of neurological immune-mediated disorders. MiXCR, run by TCRdb on the 5' RACE reads, gives a single entry per CDR3 protein. Of about 74,000 distinct CDR3 sequences listed, 4% to 6% were seen once; the top ten hold less than 7.5%. The V segment lost 3 bases and the J segment 0 bases; nucleotides outside the gene matches: 6. Germline lookup yields CDR1 DFQATT and CDR2 SNEGSKA (reference sequence). The CDR3 runs to 15 residues. The chain employs TRBV20-1 and TRBJ2-3; 7 nucleotides align to TRBD1. The sequenced material came from PBMCs. This sequence originates from a man aged 18-30 years with multiple sclerosis. CDR3 sequence (DNA): TGCAGTGCTAGCTACAGGGGCCTGAGCACAGATACGCAGTATTTT. Residues: CSASYRGLSTDTQYF.